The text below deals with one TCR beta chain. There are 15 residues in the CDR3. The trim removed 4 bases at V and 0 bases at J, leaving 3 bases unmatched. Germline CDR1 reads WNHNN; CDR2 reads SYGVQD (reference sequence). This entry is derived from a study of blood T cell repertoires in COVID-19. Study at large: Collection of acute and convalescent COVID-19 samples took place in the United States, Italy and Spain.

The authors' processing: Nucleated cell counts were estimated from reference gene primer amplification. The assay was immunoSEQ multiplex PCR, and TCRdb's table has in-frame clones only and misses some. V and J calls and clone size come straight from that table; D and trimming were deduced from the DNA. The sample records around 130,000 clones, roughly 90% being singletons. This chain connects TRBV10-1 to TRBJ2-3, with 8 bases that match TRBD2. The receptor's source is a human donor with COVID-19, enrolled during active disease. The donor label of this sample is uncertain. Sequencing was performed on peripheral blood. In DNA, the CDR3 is TGCGCCAGCAGTGCTAGCGGGCGCAGCACAGATACGCAGTATTTT. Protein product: CASSASGRSTDTQYF.